The rows below give T cell receptor beta chains drawn from one sample of a study of blood T cell repertoires in COVID-19. Only in-frame clones appear in the TCRdb table, and some are missing; sequencing was by immunoSEQ multiplex PCR. The sample includes about 130,000 clones, about 77% of them seen just once. Material for sequencing was peripheral blood. The source of these receptors is a man of 80 years or more with acute or convalescent COVID-19. The CDR3 runs from the conserved cysteine through the conserved F or W. Each record gives: CDR3 length, V gene, D gene, clone size, J gene, CDR3 protein, CDR3 DNA. D genes are given only for firm matches. Clone size is shown for a subset of rows, as once, few, many or a class of expanded clone.

cdr3_length: 12
v_call: TRBV5-4
d_call: TRBD1
clone_size: -
j_call: TRBJ2-5
cdr3_aa: CATRQGKETQYF
cdr3_nt: TGTGCCACGAGACAGGGGAAGGAGACCCAGTACTTC

cdr3_length: 14
v_call: TRBV3-1/TRBV3-2
d_call: -
clone_size: -
j_call: TRBJ2-5
cdr3_aa: CASSPNGQQETQYF
cdr3_nt: TGTGCCAGCAGCCCCAACGGACAGCAAGAGACCCAGTACTTC

cdr3_length: 11
v_call: TRBV20-1
d_call: -
clone_size: -
j_call: TRBJ2-7
cdr3_aa: CSALGAFEQYF
cdr3_nt: TGCAGTGCCCTAGGGGCATTCGAGCAGTACTTC

cdr3_length: 13
v_call: TRBV6-5
d_call: -
clone_size: -
j_call: TRBJ2-1
cdr3_aa: CAHRERGNNEQFF
cdr3_nt: TGTGCCCACAGAGAGCGAGGGAACAATGAGCAGTTCTTC

cdr3_length: 14
v_call: TRBV29-1
d_call: TRBD1
clone_size: -
j_call: TRBJ2-1
cdr3_aa: CSATGTDSYNEQFF
cdr3_nt: TGCAGCGCCACCGGGACAGACTCCTACAATGAGCAGTTCTTC

cdr3_length: 13
v_call: TRBV2
d_call: -
clone_size: -
j_call: TRBJ2-5
cdr3_aa: CASSSGVWGTQYF
cdr3_nt: TGTGCCAGCAGTTCCGGGGTTTGGGGGACCCAGTACTTC

cdr3_length: 15
v_call: TRBV19
d_call: TRBD1
clone_size: -
j_call: TRBJ2-5
cdr3_aa: CASSSPGTGKETQYF
cdr3_nt: TGTGCCAGTAGTAGTCCCGGGACAGGGAAAGAGACCCAGTACTTC

cdr3_length: 15
v_call: TRBV14
d_call: TRBD2
clone_size: -
j_call: TRBJ2-7
cdr3_aa: CASSQDLRGRDEQYF
cdr3_nt: TGTGCCAGCAGCCAAGATTTGCGCGGGAGGGACGAGCAGTACTTC

cdr3_length: 13
v_call: TRBV30
d_call: -
clone_size: -
j_call: TRBJ2-5
cdr3_aa: CAWGRGAGETQYF
cdr3_nt: TGTGCCTGGGGTCGGGGGGCGGGAGAGACCCAGTACTTC

cdr3_length: 15
v_call: TRBV7-3
d_call: -
clone_size: -
j_call: TRBJ1-1
cdr3_aa: CASSLTSGVNTEAFF
cdr3_nt: TGTGCCAGCAGCTTAACTTCGGGGGTTAACACTGAAGCTTTCTTT

cdr3_length: 15
v_call: TRBV19
d_call: -
clone_size: -
j_call: TRBJ1-5
cdr3_aa: CASRSGGQGNQPQHF
cdr3_nt: TGTGCCAGTAGATCGGGGGGACAAGGCAATCAGCCCCAGCATTTT

cdr3_length: 13
v_call: TRBV9
d_call: -
clone_size: once
j_call: TRBJ1-3
cdr3_aa: CASSAPSGNTIYF
cdr3_nt: TGTGCCAGCAGCGCCCCTTCTGGAAACACCATATATTTT

cdr3_length: 16
v_call: TRBV3-1/TRBV3-2
d_call: -
clone_size: few
j_call: TRBJ2-5
cdr3_aa: CASSPPVHPFQETQYF
cdr3_nt: TGTGCCAGCAGCCCTCCTGTTCATCCTTTTCAGGAGACCCAGTACTTC

cdr3_length: 16
v_call: TRBV5-1
d_call: TRBD1
clone_size: -
j_call: TRBJ1-1
cdr3_aa: CASSSPGQGVWTEAFF
cdr3_nt: TGCGCCAGCAGCTCACCGGGACAGGGGGTTTGGACTGAAGCTTTCTTT

cdr3_length: 16
v_call: TRBV5-1
d_call: TRBD1
clone_size: -
j_call: TRBJ2-2
cdr3_aa: CASRIIGTGYTGELFF
cdr3_nt: TGCGCCAGCAGGATTATTGGGACAGGGTACACCGGGGAGCTGTTTTTT

cdr3_length: 16
v_call: TRBV19
d_call: -
clone_size: -
j_call: TRBJ2-5
cdr3_aa: CASSIVTPRGGETQYF
cdr3_nt: TGTGCCAGTAGTATAGTGACCCCCCGGGGAGGAGAGACCCAGTACTTC

cdr3_length: 15
v_call: TRBV5-1
d_call: TRBD2
clone_size: -
j_call: TRBJ2-1
cdr3_aa: CASSLAPLAGVEQFF
cdr3_nt: TGCGCCAGCAGCTTGGCCCCCCTAGCGGGGGTTGAGCAGTTCTTC

cdr3_length: 11
v_call: TRBV20-1
d_call: -
clone_size: -
j_call: TRBJ1-1
cdr3_aa: CSARVITEAFF
cdr3_nt: TGCAGTGCTAGAGTTATCACTGAAGCTTTCTTT

cdr3_length: 15
v_call: TRBV10-3
d_call: TRBD1
clone_size: once
j_call: TRBJ2-3
cdr3_aa: CAINPTGGIADTQYF
cdr3_nt: TGTGCCATCAACCCGACAGGGGGCATCGCAGATACGCAGTATTTT

cdr3_length: 13
v_call: TRBV3-1/TRBV3-2
d_call: -
clone_size: -
j_call: TRBJ2-7
cdr3_aa: CASSPQGLYEQYF
cdr3_nt: TGTGCCAGCAGTCCTCAGGGGCTCTACGAGCAGTACTTC

cdr3_length: 13
v_call: TRBV3-1/TRBV3-2
d_call: -
clone_size: -
j_call: TRBJ1-1
cdr3_aa: CASSPDRYTEAFF
cdr3_nt: TGTGCCAGCAGCCCAGACCGGTACACTGAAGCTTTCTTT

cdr3_length: 14
v_call: TRBV5-8
d_call: -
clone_size: -
j_call: TRBJ1-5
cdr3_aa: CASSARQINQPQHF
cdr3_nt: TGTGCCAGCAGCGCCCGACAGATCAATCAGCCCCAGCATTTT

cdr3_length: 17
v_call: TRBV7-9
d_call: TRBD1
clone_size: few
j_call: TRBJ1-5
cdr3_aa: CASSNTGDVWLCQPQHF
cdr3_nt: TGTGCCAGCAGCAACACAGGGGATGTGTGGCTCTGTCAGCCCCAGCATTTT

cdr3_length: 15
v_call: TRBV3-1/TRBV3-2
d_call: -
clone_size: -
j_call: TRBJ1-1
cdr3_aa: CASSPLTVGGTEAFF
cdr3_nt: TGTGCCAGCAGCCCCCTTACGGTCGGGGGAACTGAAGCTTTCTTT

cdr3_length: 18
v_call: TRBV25-1
d_call: TRBD1
clone_size: few
j_call: TRBJ1-1
cdr3_aa: CASSELGQGNRLDTEAFF
cdr3_nt: TGTGCCAGCAGTGAATTGGGACAGGGTAATAGGTTGGACACTGAAGCTTTCTTT

cdr3_length: 14
v_call: TRBV6-5
d_call: -
clone_size: -
j_call: TRBJ1-2
cdr3_aa: CASSYSQGNYGYTF
cdr3_nt: TGTGCCAGCAGTTACTCTCAGGGGAACTATGGCTACACCTTC

cdr3_length: 14
v_call: TRBV6-2/TRBV6-3
d_call: -
clone_size: once
j_call: TRBJ1-2
cdr3_aa: CASSYSWDNTANTF
cdr3_nt: TGTGCCAGCAGTTACTCTTGGGACAATACCGCGAACACCTTC

cdr3_length: 13
v_call: TRBV10-3
d_call: TRBD1
clone_size: -
j_call: TRBJ1-6
cdr3_aa: CAINRGHLSPLHF
cdr3_nt: TGTGCCATCAACAGGGGGCATCTTTCACCCCTCCACTTT

cdr3_length: 14
v_call: TRBV27
d_call: TRBD1
clone_size: -
j_call: TRBJ1-6
cdr3_aa: CASTRDRGDSPLHF
cdr3_nt: TGTGCCAGCACTCGGGACAGGGGAGATTCACCCCTCCACTTT

cdr3_length: 13
v_call: TRBV19
d_call: TRBD1
clone_size: -
j_call: TRBJ2-7
cdr3_aa: CASRGQGAYEQYF
cdr3_nt: TGTGCCAGTAGAGGACAGGGGGCATACGAGCAGTACTTC

cdr3_length: 16
v_call: TRBV2
d_call: TRBD1
clone_size: once
j_call: TRBJ1-3
cdr3_aa: CASSEAGQGLRNTIYF
cdr3_nt: TGTGCCAGCAGTGAAGCGGGACAGGGTCTTCGAAACACCATATATTTT

cdr3_length: 18
v_call: TRBV7-2
d_call: -
clone_size: -
j_call: TRBJ2-6
cdr3_aa: CASSSYTTDLAGANVLTF
cdr3_nt: TGTGCCAGCAGCTCCTACACGACAGATCTGGCTGGGGCCAACGTCCTGACTTTC

cdr3_length: 14
v_call: TRBV5-1
d_call: -
clone_size: few
j_call: TRBJ2-5
cdr3_aa: CASSYWTGQETQYF
cdr3_nt: TGCGCCAGCAGCTACTGGACTGGACAAGAGACCCAGTACTTC

cdr3_length: 13
v_call: TRBV7-9
d_call: -
clone_size: -
j_call: TRBJ1-2
cdr3_aa: CASIGKLRGGYTF
cdr3_nt: TGTGCCAGCATCGGAAAGCTCCGCGGTGGCTACACCTTC

cdr3_length: 12
v_call: TRBV10-3
d_call: -
clone_size: once
j_call: TRBJ1-3
cdr3_aa: CAISGAGETIYF
cdr3_nt: TGTGCCATCAGTGGGGCAGGGGAAACCATATATTTT

cdr3_length: 15
v_call: TRBV11-2
d_call: TRBD2
clone_size: -
j_call: TRBJ2-3
cdr3_aa: CASSQRGSGTDTQYF
cdr3_nt: TGTGCCAGCAGCCAGCGGGGTAGCGGTACAGATACGCAGTATTTT

cdr3_length: 18
v_call: TRBV7-8
d_call: TRBD2
clone_size: -
j_call: TRBJ2-2
cdr3_aa: CASSLEAGGGVNTGELFF
cdr3_nt: TGTGCCAGCAGCTTAGAGGCGGGGGGCGGGGTGAACACCGGGGAGCTGTTTTTT

cdr3_length: 14
v_call: TRBV5-4
d_call: TRBD2
clone_size: -
j_call: TRBJ2-5
cdr3_aa: CASSLASGGETQYF
cdr3_nt: TGTGCCAGCAGCTTGGCTAGCGGGGGGGAGACCCAGTACTTC

cdr3_length: 14
v_call: TRBV11-2
d_call: -
clone_size: -
j_call: TRBJ2-7
cdr3_aa: CASSFQASPYEQYF
cdr3_nt: TGTGCCAGCAGCTTCCAAGCCTCTCCCTACGAGCAGTACTTC

cdr3_length: 16
v_call: TRBV11-2
d_call: -
clone_size: -
j_call: TRBJ2-3
cdr3_aa: CASSKGRGSSTDTQYF
cdr3_nt: TGTGCCAGCAGCAAAGGACGGGGATCTAGCACAGATACGCAGTATTTT

cdr3_length: 13
v_call: TRBV12-3/TRBV12-4
d_call: TRBD1
clone_size: -
j_call: TRBJ1-6
cdr3_aa: CASGQGEHSPLHF
cdr3_nt: TGTGCCAGTGGACAGGGTGAACATTCACCCCTCCACTTT

cdr3_length: 12
v_call: TRBV5-6
d_call: -
clone_size: -
j_call: TRBJ2-5
cdr3_aa: CASSSTLLTQYF
cdr3_nt: TGTGCCAGCAGCTCGACATTACTGACCCAGTACTTC